This T cell receptor (beta chain) was recorded in a study of cytomegalovirus exposure and HLA in healthy donors. General study results and limits: A later analysis by the authors found several of the most significant clusters apparently linked to common viral pathogens. An analysis done earlier found most TCR beta V segments productive about 87% or about 30% of the time. The authors reported that TCR beta sequences could predict HLA-A and HLA-B alleles. These predictions were accurate for most subjects in the first cohort. Later on, a genetic analysis was performed. It linked a missense variant in DCLRE1C with V- and J-gene trimming of TCR beta.

The PCR ran on 60 Vbeta and 13 Jbeta primers. Assay used: immunoSEQ multiplex PCR; TCRdb lists only in-frame clones, some missing. The sample has more than 95,000 clones; around 80% are singletons. In regard to this clone: The target antigen is unknown.

The CDR3 contains 15 residues. Trimming cost V 3 bases and J 3 bases, with 16 bases left between them. Germline CDR1 SGHNT, CDR2 YYREEE (reference sequence). The source of this sequence is a woman in her forties or fifties in good health and CMV-seropositive. Sequenced sample: PBMCs. The chain joins TRBV5-4 to TRBJ2-7; a weak D match, TRBD1 (7 bases). CDR3 in DNA: TGTGCCAGCAGCTCCGCGCAGGGGGGATACTACGAGCAGTACTTC. It encodes CASSSAQGGYYEQYF.